This T cell receptor beta chain was captured in a study of T-cell memory formation after mild COVID-19. Regarding the study as a whole: CD4+ contracting clones were mainly CM and EM; CD8+ ones, EMRA. Cross-reactive memory seemingly joined, as some responding clones were found in pre-infection memory.

The CDR3 is 15 amino acids. The V and J ends lost 6 bases and 8 bases respectively, with 24 bases between them. In germline, CDR1 is DFQATT, CDR2 SNEGSKA (reference sequence). TCRdb re-analysed the 5' RACE reads in MiXCR, keeping a single row per CDR3 protein. The sample includes about 320,000 distinct CDR3 sequences, approximately 15% of them seen just once. About this clonotype: Its antigen is not identified.

The chain is built from TRBV20-1 and TRBJ2-3; a possible D gene is TRBD1 (6 bases). The TCR comes from a man aged 18 to 30 who had mild COVID-19 (a few samples of this study predate the infection). Cell type and time point are not known. Sequencing was carried out using PBMCs or a T cell subset sorted from them (not recorded which). CDR3 region: CSAKIQGVVSGTQYF. The CDR3 DNA reads as TGCAGTGCCAAAATACAGGGTGTCGTTTCAGGTACGCAGTATTTT.